This TCR beta chain is drawn from a study of blood T cell repertoires in COVID-19. The J segment lost 5 bases and the V segment lost 6 bases, leaving 10 bases of the junction unmatched. CDR1 and CDR2 (germline): SNHLY, FYNNEI. CDR3 length: 15 amino acids. Assay: immunoSEQ multiplex PCR; the TCRdb copy retains only in-frame clones and omits some. The sample has 140,000 to 150,000 clones, roughly 89% seen once; the top ten hold 8.6%. The TCR was taken from a woman aged 45-65 years with active or convalescent COVID-19. Sequencing was done on a sample of peripheral blood. The gene calls are TRBV2 and TRBJ2-7, with 10 bases aligning to TRBD1. CDR3 in DNA: TGTGCCAGCAGAGTAGGACAGGGGGACGGGAACGAGCAGTACTTC. Its translation: CASRVGQGDGNEQYF.